Sequencing of this TCR delta chain was carried out in a study of γδ T cells in repeated Plasmodium falciparum infection. Across the whole study: Four controlled malaria infections with P. falciparum NF54 spanned 644 days. Malian samples came from no-transmission periods or across acute febrile malaria episodes.

This clone was counted at least ten times. TCRdb records a much larger clone's protein for this DNA, with a difference at residue 19 that likely arises from a read error; the protein given is the translation of the DNA. TCRdb used CATT to re-call clones from the multiplex PCR reads. The top ten hold around 8.5% of the sample, which has roughly 86,000 delta-chain clones, 1.4% to 1.5% seen once. Gammadelta T cells were flow-sorted from PBMC into Vgamma9/Vdelta2+ and Vdelta2-negative populations for bulk analysis. Germline V gene lookup returns CDR1 TSWWSYY and CDR2 QGS. This CDR3 region has 20 residues.

The chain couples TRDV1 to TRDJ1; possibly TRDD3 for D (6 bases). The specimen sequenced was gamma-delta T cells from blood. This TCR was recovered from a pool of human donors (malaria-infected and uninfected, not separated). The CDR3 protein is CALGDTYLRGTRPYTDKLTF. DNA for the CDR3: TGTGCTCTTGGGGATACTTATCTCAGGGGGACCCGTCCGTACACCGATAAACTCACCTTT.